This TCR beta chain is from a study of shared clonotypes between healthy human individuals. Germline loops: CDR1 KGHSH, CDR2 LQKENI. CDR3 length: 17 residues. The V end was cut by 3 bases, the J end by 4 bases, with 19 bases between. Assay execution took place at the deep level. Genomic DNA (from each subset) was split evenly across several immunoSEQ plates. The method was immunoSEQ multiplex PCR; TCRdb's version includes in-frame clones alone and lacks a portion of them. In the table there are about 520,000 clones, almost 80% of which are singletons. The sequence was collected from a woman aged 35 to 49 in good health. Some clones in this sample may be carry-over from other donors' samples. This rearrangement joins TRBV18 to TRBJ2-1; tentatively, D is TRBD2 (6 bases). Sequencing was performed on PBMCs. The CDR3 DNA reads as TGTGCCAGCTCACCCTCCCCGGGTAGCGGAGTGTACAATGAGCAGTTCTTC. This sequence encodes CASSPSPGSGVYNEQFF.